The clone carrying this TCR beta chain has only one observation. No antigen is known for it. Trimming cost V 0 bases and J 6 bases; bases outside gene matches: 9. There are 16 residues in the CDR3. Germline V CDR1 and CDR2: MGHRA, YSYEKL. Amplification used 60 Vbeta primers and 13 Jbeta primers. Measured with immunoSEQ multiplex PCR; TCRdb has only the in-frame clones, and not every one. The sample carries some 110,000 clones, approximately 70% recorded once. These data originate in a study of cytomegalovirus exposure and HLA in healthy donors. Study conclusions and caveats: Associated with HLA alleles at 0.05 false discovery rate in a later analysis were 15,000 to 20,000 TCR beta sequences. Both high specificity and high sensitivity reportedly marked the classifier's diagnosis of cytomegalovirus status.

The chain recombines TRBV4-1 with TRBJ2-7; 9 bases map to TRBD2. This receptor was obtained from a man aged 55 to 69 in good health and CMV-seropositive. Sequencing was performed on PBMCs. As DNA, the CDR3 is TGCGCCAGCAGCCAAGAGGAGGCTAGCGGGGTTTTCGAGCAGTACTTC. Amino acid sequence: CASSQEEASGVFEQYF.